This T cell receptor beta chain comes out of a study of human T cells and chemical hapten exposure. V dropped 6 bases and J dropped 0; count of bases not matched to a gene: 4. The CDR3 length is 14 residues. Germline-derived CDR1 and CDR2 are SGHAT and FQNNGV. Time point of the sample: patch test 1, 2 weeks after DPC sensitization. Treatment denoted: therapeutic diphenylcyclopropenone sensitization with weekly scalp DPC. This clonotype was recorded at least ten times. Original processing methods: TCRs per sample had a median of approximately 98,000 and ranged from roughly 23,224 to 700,000. TCRdb independently ran MiXCR on the RACE reads; one entry per CDR3 protein. The V and J calls come from TCRdb's annotation, not from the publication. The table lists 95,000 to 130,000 distinct CDR3 sequences, 9% to 14% of them singletons, with 1.3% to 1.5% in the top ten.

The sample here was whole blood, taken in connection with sensitization to the hapten diphenylcyclopropenone (DPC). This chain links TRBV11-2 with TRBJ1-1; TRBD1 matches 7 bases. The source is a woman in her forties or fifties with alopecia areata. Some clones in this sample may be carry-over from other donors' samples. The CDR3 nucleotides read TGTGCCAGCAGGCCGGGACAGATGAACACTGAAGCTTTCTTT. Protein sequence: CASRPGQMNTEAFF.